This TCR beta chain derives from a study of technical replicates of blood from several donors. Data came from immunoSEQ multiplex PCR; TCRdb stores just in-frame clones and leaves some out. The data contain about 93,000 clones, roughly 96% of them seen just once; the ten biggest clones take up over 0.2%. With 0 bases clipped from V and 5 bases from J, the junction kept 9 bases outside the gene matches. CDR1 is LGHNA, CDR2 YNFKEQ, per germline. This CDR3 comprises 17 residues. Sequenced sample: T cells isolated from PBMCs. V and J are TRBV4-2 and TRBJ2-5; 10 positions match TRBD2. The TCR comes from a human donor in good health. The CDR3 bases are TGTGCCAGCAGCCAAGATCATCTAGCGGGAGATGCGGAGACCCAGTACTTC. Its protein product is CASSQDHLAGDAETQYF.